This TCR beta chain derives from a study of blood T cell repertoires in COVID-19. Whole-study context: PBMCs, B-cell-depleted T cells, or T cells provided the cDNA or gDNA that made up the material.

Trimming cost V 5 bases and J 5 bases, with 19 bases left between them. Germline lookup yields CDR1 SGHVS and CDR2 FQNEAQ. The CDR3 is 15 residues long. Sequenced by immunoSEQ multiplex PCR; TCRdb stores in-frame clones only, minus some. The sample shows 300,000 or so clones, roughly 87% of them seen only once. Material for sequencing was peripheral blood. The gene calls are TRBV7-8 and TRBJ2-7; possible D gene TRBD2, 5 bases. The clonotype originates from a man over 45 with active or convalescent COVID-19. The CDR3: CASSPSPTAGNEQYF. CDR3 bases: TGTGCCAGCAGCCCCTCTCCAACCGCCGGGAACGAGCAGTACTTC.